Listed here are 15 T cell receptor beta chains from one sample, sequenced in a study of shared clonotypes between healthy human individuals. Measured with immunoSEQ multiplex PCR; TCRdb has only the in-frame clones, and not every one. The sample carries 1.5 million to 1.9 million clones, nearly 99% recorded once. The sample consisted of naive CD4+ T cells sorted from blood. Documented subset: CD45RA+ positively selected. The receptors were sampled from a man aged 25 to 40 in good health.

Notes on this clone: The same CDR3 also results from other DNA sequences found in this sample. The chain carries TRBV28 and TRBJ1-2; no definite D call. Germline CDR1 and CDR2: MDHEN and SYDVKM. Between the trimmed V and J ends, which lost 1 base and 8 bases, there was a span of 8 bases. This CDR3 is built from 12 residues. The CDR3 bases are TGTGCCAGCAGTTTATTAGGGTCCGGCTACACCTTC. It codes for CASSLLGSGYTF.

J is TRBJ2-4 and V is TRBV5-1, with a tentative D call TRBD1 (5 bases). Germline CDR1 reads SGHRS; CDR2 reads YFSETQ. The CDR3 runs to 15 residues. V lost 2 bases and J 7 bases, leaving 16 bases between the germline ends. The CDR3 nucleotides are TGCGCCAGCAGCTTCCTTGGGGCATCGGAGAACATTCAGTACTTC. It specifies CASSFLGASENIQYF. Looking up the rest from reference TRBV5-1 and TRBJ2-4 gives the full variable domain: KAGVTQTPRYLIKTRGQQVTLSCSPISGHRSVSWYQQTPGQGLQFLFEYFSETQRNKGNFPGRFSGRQFSNSRSEMNVSTLELGDSALYLCASSFLGASENIQYFGAGTRLSVL.

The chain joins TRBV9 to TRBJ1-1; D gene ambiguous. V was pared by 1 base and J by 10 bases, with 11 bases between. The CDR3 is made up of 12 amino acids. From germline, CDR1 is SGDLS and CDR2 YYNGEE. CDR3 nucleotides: TGTGCCAGCAGCGTACCTACGGAGGGAGCTTTCTTT. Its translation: CASSVPTEGAFF.

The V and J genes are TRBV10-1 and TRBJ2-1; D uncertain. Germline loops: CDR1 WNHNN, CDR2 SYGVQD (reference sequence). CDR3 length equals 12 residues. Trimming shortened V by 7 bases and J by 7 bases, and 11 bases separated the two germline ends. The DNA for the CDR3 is TGCGCCAGCACCCCATGGCGGAATGAGCAGTTCTTC. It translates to CASTPWRNEQFF.

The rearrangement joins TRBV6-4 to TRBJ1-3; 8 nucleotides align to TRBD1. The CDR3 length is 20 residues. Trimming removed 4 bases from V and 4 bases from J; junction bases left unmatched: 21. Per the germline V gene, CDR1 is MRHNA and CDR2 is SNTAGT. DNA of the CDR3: TGTGCCAGCAGTGGATCCGAAACAGGGGGAAAAGAAGCGGGCGGAAACACCATATATTTT. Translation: CASSGSETGGKEAGGNTIYF.

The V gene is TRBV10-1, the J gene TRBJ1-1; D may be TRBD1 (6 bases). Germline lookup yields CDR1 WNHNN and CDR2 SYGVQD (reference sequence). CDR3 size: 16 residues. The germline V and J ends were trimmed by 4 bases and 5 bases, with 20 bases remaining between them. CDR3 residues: CASSASITGWGTEAFF. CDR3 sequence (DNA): TGCGCCAGCAGTGCCTCCATTACAGGGTGGGGGACTGAAGCTTTCTTT.

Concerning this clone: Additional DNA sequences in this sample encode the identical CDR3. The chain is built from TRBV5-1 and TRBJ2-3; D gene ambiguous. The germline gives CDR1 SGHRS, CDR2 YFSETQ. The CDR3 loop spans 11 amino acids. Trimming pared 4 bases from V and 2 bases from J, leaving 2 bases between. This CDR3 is CASSVTDTQYF. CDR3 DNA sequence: TGCGCCAGCAGCGTCACAGATACGCAGTATTTT.

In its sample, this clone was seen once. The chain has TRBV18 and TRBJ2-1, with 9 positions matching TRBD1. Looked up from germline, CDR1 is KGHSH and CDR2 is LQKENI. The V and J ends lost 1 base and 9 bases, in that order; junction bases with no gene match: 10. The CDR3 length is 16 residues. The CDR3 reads CASSPQGQGPNGEQFF. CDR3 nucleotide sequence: TGTGCCAGCTCACCACAGGGACAGGGACCCAATGGTGAGCAGTTCTTC.

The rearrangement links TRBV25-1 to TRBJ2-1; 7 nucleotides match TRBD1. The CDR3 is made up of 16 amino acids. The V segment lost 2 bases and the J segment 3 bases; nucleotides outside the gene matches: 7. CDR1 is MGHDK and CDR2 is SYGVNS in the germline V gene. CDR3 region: CASSERRQGDYNEQFF. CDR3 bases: TGTGCCAGCAGTGAAAGAAGGCAGGGGGACTACAATGAGCAGTTCTTC.

CDR3 sequence (DNA): TGTGCCAGCAGCCGCGGAGAATCCAGGGCCGCTGGAAACACCATATATTTT. Its translation is CASSRGESRAAGNTIYF. V is TRBV7-9 and J is TRBJ1-3; TRBD1 might be the D (5 bases). Per the germline V gene, CDR1 is SEHNR and CDR2 is FQNEAQ (reference sequence). Trimming removed 5 bases from V and 2 bases from J, with 19 bases in between. The CDR3 has 17 amino acids.

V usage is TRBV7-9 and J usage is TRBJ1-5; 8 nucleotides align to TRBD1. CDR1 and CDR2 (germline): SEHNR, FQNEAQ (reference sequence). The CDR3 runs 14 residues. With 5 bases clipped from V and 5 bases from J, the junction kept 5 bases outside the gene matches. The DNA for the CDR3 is TGTGCCAGCAGCCCAGGACAGGGAGATCAGCCCCAGCATTTT. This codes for CASSPGQGDQPQHF. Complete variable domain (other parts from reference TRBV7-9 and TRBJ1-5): DTGVSQNPRHKITKRGQNVTFRCDPISEHNRLYWYRQTLGQGPEFLTYFQNEAQLEKSRLLSDRFSAERPKGSFSTLEIQRTEQGDSAMYLCASSPGQGDQPQHFGDGTRLSIL.

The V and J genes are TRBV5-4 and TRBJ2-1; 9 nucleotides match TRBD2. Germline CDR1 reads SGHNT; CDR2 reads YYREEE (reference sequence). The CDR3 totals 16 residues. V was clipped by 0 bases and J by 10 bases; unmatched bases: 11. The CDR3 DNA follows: TGTGCCAGCAGCTTGGGGGGCGCGGGAGGGACTCTAGAGCAGTTCTTC. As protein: CASSLGGAGGTLEQFF.

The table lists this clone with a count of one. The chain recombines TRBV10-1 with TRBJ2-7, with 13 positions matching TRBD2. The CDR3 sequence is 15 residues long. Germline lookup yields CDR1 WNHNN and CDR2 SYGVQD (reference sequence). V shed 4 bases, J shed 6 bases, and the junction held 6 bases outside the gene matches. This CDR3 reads CASSGTSGSRGEQYF. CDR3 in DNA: TGCGCCAGCAGTGGGACTAGCGGGAGTAGGGGCGAGCAGTACTTC.

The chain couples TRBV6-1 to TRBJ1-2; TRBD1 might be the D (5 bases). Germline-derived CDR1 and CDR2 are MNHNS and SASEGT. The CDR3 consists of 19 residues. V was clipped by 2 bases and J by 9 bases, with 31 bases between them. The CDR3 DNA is TGTGCCAGCAGTGAATGGAGGACACACCGACCGAGACCGTATATGAGCTACACCTTC. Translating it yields CASSEWRTHRPRPYMSYTF.

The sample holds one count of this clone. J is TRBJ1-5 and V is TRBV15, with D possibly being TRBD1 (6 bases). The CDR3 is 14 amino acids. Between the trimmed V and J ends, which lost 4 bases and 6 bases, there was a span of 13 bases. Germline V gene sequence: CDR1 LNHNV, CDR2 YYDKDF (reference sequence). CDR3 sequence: CATSIGGSGQPQHF. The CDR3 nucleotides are TGTGCCACCAGCATAGGGGGGTCGGGTCAGCCCCAGCATTTT.